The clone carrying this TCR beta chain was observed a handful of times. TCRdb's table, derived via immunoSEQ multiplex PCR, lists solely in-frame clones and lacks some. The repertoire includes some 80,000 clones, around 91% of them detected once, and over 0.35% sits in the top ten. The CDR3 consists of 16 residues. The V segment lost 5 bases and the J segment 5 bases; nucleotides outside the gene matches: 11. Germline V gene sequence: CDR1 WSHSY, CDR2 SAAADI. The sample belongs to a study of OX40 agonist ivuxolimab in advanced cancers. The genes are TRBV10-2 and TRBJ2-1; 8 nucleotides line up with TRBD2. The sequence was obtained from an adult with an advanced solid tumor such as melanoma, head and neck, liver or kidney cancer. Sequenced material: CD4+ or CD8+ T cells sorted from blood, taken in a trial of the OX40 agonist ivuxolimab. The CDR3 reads CASSSRTSWRDNEQFF. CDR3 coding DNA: TGCGCCAGCAGTTCGAGGACTAGCTGGAGGGACAATGAGCAGTTCTTC.